Listed below are T cell receptor beta chains from one sample, sequenced in a study of radiation and T cells in renal cell carcinoma. Profiled with immunoSEQ multiplex PCR; TCRdb holds only in-frame clones, not every one. The sample shows 140,000 to 150,000 clones, approximately 86% of them seen only once. The source was blood, collected from a patient whose treatment included radiotherapy and nephrectomy. The receptors were gathered from a woman aged 45-65 years with renal cell carcinoma. Both conserved end residues are part of each CDR3. D genes are given only for firm matches. The listing skips clone size in some rows; elsewhere it reads once, few, many or a size class.

V gene,J gene,clone size,D gene,CDR3 DNA,CDR3 protein
TRBV28,TRBJ1-3,once,NA,TGTGCCAGCAGTTTAGGGGTTAGGTCTGGAAACACCATATATTTT,CASSLGVRSGNTIYF
TRBV9,TRBJ1-2,NA,NA,TGTGCCAGCAGCGCCTCCGTGGGGGGCTACACCTTC,CASSASVGGYTF
TRBV7-8,TRBJ2-3,NA,TRBD1,TGTGCCAGCAGCTTAGCTTGGGCCACAGGGGGCGGGGAAGATACGCAGTATTTT,CASSLAWATGGGEDTQYF
TRBV7-7,TRBJ2-1,NA,NA,TGTGCCAGCAGCTTAACTGGGGGCAAGGATGAGCAGTTCTTC,CASSLTGGKDEQFF
TRBV2,TRBJ2-2,NA,NA,TGTGCCAGCAGTGAATTGTCCCTGTCCGGGGAGCTGTTTTTT,CASSELSLSGELFF
TRBV5-1,TRBJ1-1,NA,NA,TGCGCCAGCAGCGCCTGGACAGACCCGAACACTGAAGCTTTCTTT,CASSAWTDPNTEAFF
TRBV7-2,TRBJ2-5,few,NA,TGTGCCAGCAGCTTAGGGGGGTGGCAGACCCAGTACTTC,CASSLGGWQTQYF
TRBV2,TRBJ2-7,NA,TRBD2,TGTGCCAGCAGTGGGACTAGCCTCTCCTACGAGCAGTACTTC,CASSGTSLSYEQYF
TRBV28,TRBJ1-4,once,NA,TGTGCCAGCAGTTCCCGCGGAGGGACTAATGAAAAACTGTTTTTT,CASSSRGGTNEKLFF
TRBV9,TRBJ1-1,few,TRBD1,TGTGCCAGCAGCGTCACTGACAGGGGAATTACTGAAGCTTTCTTT,CASSVTDRGITEAFF
TRBV19,TRBJ1-2,NA,TRBD1,TGTGCCAGTAGGTTAAACGGACAGGGGAGAAACTATGGCTACACCTTC,CASRLNGQGRNYGYTF
TRBV5-6,TRBJ2-3,NA,TRBD1,TGTGCCAGCAGCTGGGGGGGACAGGGGACAGATACGCAGTATTTT,CASSWGGQGTDTQYF
TRBV28,TRBJ2-7,NA,TRBD1,TGTGCCAGCAGTGGACAGGGGGCCCGTCAATTCTACGAGCAGTACTTC,CASSGQGARQFYEQYF
TRBV28,TRBJ2-7,NA,TRBD2,TGTGCCAGCAGTCTGGGAGGTAGCGGGGGTTCCTACGAGCAGTACTTC,CASSLGGSGGSYEQYF
TRBV18,TRBJ2-5,once,TRBD1,TGTGCCAGCTCACCGTCCGGGACAGGGATGAGAGAGACCCAGTACTTC,CASSPSGTGMRETQYF
TRBV29-1,TRBJ1-2,NA,TRBD1,TGCAGCGTGGGGGACAGACTGGGCGGCTACACCTTC,CSVGDRLGGYTF
TRBV19,TRBJ2-7,NA,NA,TGTGCCAGTAGTATTAAGGACTCTTCTTACGAGCAGTACTTC,CASSIKDSSYEQYF
TRBV28,TRBJ1-1,NA,NA,TGTGCGGTAATTGGATCCAACACTGAAGCTTTCTTT,CAVIGSNTEAFF
TRBV29-1,TRBJ1-1,NA,NA,TGCAGCGTTACAAGTTGGGGTGAAGCTTTCTTT,CSVTSWGEAFF
TRBV13,TRBJ1-3,NA,NA,TGTGCCAGCAGCCCACGGACAGCTTCTGGAAACACCATATATTTT,CASSPRTASGNTIYF
TRBV4-3,TRBJ2-7,NA,TRBD1,TGCGCCAGCAGCCAAGCTACAGGGGCCTACGAGCAGTACTTC,CASSQATGAYEQYF
TRBV20-1,TRBJ2-3,NA,NA,TGCAGTGCCGGGGAGCGGGCTACGCAGTATTTT,CSAGERATQYF
TRBV19,TRBJ2-1,NA,TRBD1,TGTGCCAGTAGTAGACGGGACAGGCCGAACTACAATGAGCAGTTCTTC,CASSRRDRPNYNEQFF
TRBV2,TRBJ2-5,NA,TRBD2,TGTGCCAGCAGTTTGGGACTAGCGGGAACTCAGTACTTC,CASSLGLAGTQYF
TRBV7-9,TRBJ1-1,many,NA,TGTGCCAGCAGCTTAGACATGAACACTGAAGCTTTCTTT,CASSLDMNTEAFF
TRBV4-1,TRBJ2-5,NA,NA,TGCGCCAGCAGCCCGACAGGTGTCCAAGAGACCCAGTACTTC,CASSPTGVQETQYF
TRBV4-1,TRBJ2-7,NA,TRBD1,TGCGCCAGCAGCCAAGATCCCGGGGGACAGGGGAGATTCTACGAGCAGTACTTC,CASSQDPGGQGRFYEQYF
TRBV19,TRBJ2-3,once,NA,TGTGCCAGTAGTTCCACGGATAATGGGGACTTGACAGATACGCAGTATTTT,CASSSTDNGDLTDTQYF
TRBV5-6,TRBJ1-4,NA,TRBD1,TGTGCCAGCAGCCCCCGGGACAGGGATGATGAAAAACTGTTTTTT,CASSPRDRDDEKLFF
TRBV18,TRBJ1-2,NA,TRBD1,TGTGCCAGCTCACCATCCTCCGGACAGGGACAAAGTGGCTACACCTTC,CASSPSSGQGQSGYTF
TRBV5-1,TRBJ2-7,NA,TRBD1,TGCGCCAGCAGCTGGTCCGGGACAGCTTCTGAGCAGTACTTC,CASSWSGTASEQYF
TRBV10-3,TRBJ2-1,NA,TRBD2,TGTGCCATCAGTGAGTCTAAACTAGCGGGTTATAATGAGCAGTTCTTC,CAISESKLAGYNEQFF
TRBV27,TRBJ1-2,NA,TRBD1,TGTGCCAGCAGTTTAATGAGTAGCAGGGGGAATCGGGGCTACACCTTC,CASSLMSSRGNRGYTF
TRBV27,TRBJ2-7,few,NA,TGTGCCAGCAGTTTATCCCAGGGTGAGCAGTACTTC,CASSLSQGEQYF
TRBV11-2,TRBJ1-4,NA,TRBD1,TGTGCCAGCAGCCACCAGACAGGGGAGAATGAAAAACTGTTTTTT,CASSHQTGENEKLFF
TRBV21-1,TRBJ2-7,once,NA,TGTGCCAGCAGGGGGCCCCCTCCGTGGGCTAGCTCCTACGAGCAGTACTTC,CASRGPPPWASSYEQYF
TRBV7-9,TRBJ2-1,NA,NA,TGTGCCAGCAGCTTAGGTGGAGGGGAGCAGTTCTTC,CASSLGGGEQFF
TRBV19,TRBJ2-2,few,NA,TGTGCCAGTAGTATGCAGGACCGGAATGCCGGGGAGCTGTTTTTT,CASSMQDRNAGELFF
TRBV7-9,TRBJ1-1,NA,NA,TGTGCCAGCAGCTTGCTTCGGGGGGCTGCCCCGGCTGAAGCTTTCTTT,CASSLLRGAAPAEAFF
TRBV6-1,TRBJ1-2,NA,NA,TGTGCCAGCACCGTTGGCGGCGGCGGCTACACCTTC,CASTVGGGGYTF